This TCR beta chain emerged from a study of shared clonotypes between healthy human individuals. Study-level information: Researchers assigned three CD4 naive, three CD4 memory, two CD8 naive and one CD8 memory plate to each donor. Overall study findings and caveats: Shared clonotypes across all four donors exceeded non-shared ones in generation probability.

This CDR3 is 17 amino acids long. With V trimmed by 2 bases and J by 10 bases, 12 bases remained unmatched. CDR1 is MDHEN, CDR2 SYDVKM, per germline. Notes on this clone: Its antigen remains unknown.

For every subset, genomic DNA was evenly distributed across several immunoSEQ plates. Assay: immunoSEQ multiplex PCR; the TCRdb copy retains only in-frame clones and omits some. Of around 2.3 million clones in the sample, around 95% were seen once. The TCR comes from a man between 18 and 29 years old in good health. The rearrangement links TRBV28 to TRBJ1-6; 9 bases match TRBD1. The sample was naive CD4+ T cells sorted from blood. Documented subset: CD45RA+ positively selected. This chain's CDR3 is CASSLAQGAKFRSPLHF. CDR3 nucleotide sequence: TGTGCCAGCAGTTTAGCACAGGGGGCGAAATTTAGATCACCCCTCCACTTT.